The rows below give T cell receptor beta chains drawn from one sample of a study of T cells after yellow fever vaccination. TCRdb itself ran the 5' RACE reads through MiXCR, one entry per CDR3 protein. The table lists 50,000 to 60,000 distinct CDR3 sequences, about 6.3% of them singletons. The sequencing used CD8+ T cells not binding an NS4B(214-222) dextramer, sorted from PBMCs, collected 45 days after the first yellow fever vaccination. Every receptor here comes from a man between 18 and 35 years old who received the YFV17D yellow fever vaccine. The CDR3 runs from the conserved cysteine through the conserved F or W. A D gene is named only where the DNA matches it firmly. Expanded clones get a size class; other rows say once, few or many, or leave the size out.

CDR3aa: CSARDWQRRPNEQFF
CDR3nt: TGCAGTGCTAGAGACTGGCAGCGGAGGCCCAATGAGCAGTTCTTC
j_gene: TRBJ2-1
abundance: many
v_gene: TRBV20-1
d_gene: .

CDR3aa: CASSPDPGGITDTQYF
CDR3nt: TGTGCCAGCAGCCCCGACCCAGGTGGTATCACAGATACGCAGTATTTT
j_gene: TRBJ2-3
abundance: few
v_gene: TRBV12-3/TRBV12-4
d_gene: .

CDR3aa: CASSSGLATDTQYF
CDR3nt: TGTGCCAGCAGCTCCGGGCTAGCGACAGATACGCAGTATTTT
j_gene: TRBJ2-3
abundance: .
v_gene: TRBV11-2
d_gene: .

CDR3aa: CASSVGTPALNEQFF
CDR3nt: TGTGCCAGCAGTGTGGGGACCCCGGCCCTCAATGAGCAGTTCTTC
j_gene: TRBJ2-1
abundance: many
v_gene: TRBV6-1
d_gene: .

CDR3aa: CASSKGGLGSNEQFF
CDR3nt: TGTGCCAGCAGTAAGGGGGGGTTGGGTTCTAATGAGCAGTTCTTC
j_gene: TRBJ2-1
abundance: .
v_gene: TRBV4-2
d_gene: .

CDR3aa: CAAREGGSPLHF
CDR3nt: TGTGCCGCCCGGGAGGGTGGTTCACCCCTCCACTTT
j_gene: TRBJ1-6
abundance: many
v_gene: TRBV10-3
d_gene: .

CDR3aa: CSVEIVGTTQYF
CDR3nt: TGCAGCGTTGAAATTGTCGGCACTACGCAGTATTTT
j_gene: TRBJ2-3
abundance: .
v_gene: TRBV29-1
d_gene: .

CDR3aa: CASSWTSGGSDTQYF
CDR3nt: TGTGCCAGCAGCTGGACTTCAGGGGGCTCAGATACGCAGTATTTT
j_gene: TRBJ2-3
abundance: .
v_gene: TRBV11-2
d_gene: TRBD1

CDR3aa: CASSLQKRRLEAGELFF
CDR3nt: TGTGCCAGCAGCCTCCAAAAACGACGGCTGGAGGCCGGGGAGCTGTTTTTT
j_gene: TRBJ2-2
abundance: many
v_gene: TRBV7-9
d_gene: .

CDR3aa: CASSRDGYEQYF
CDR3nt: TGCGCCAGCAGTCGGGACGGCTACGAGCAGTACTTC
j_gene: TRBJ2-7
abundance: .
v_gene: TRBV4-1
d_gene: .

CDR3aa: CASSPVGARIVNQPQHF
CDR3nt: TGTGCCAGCAGCCCAGTCGGGGCCCGGATCGTCAATCAGCCCCAGCATTTT
j_gene: TRBJ1-5
abundance: .
v_gene: TRBV5-4
d_gene: .

CDR3aa: CSVGIRTEAFF
CDR3nt: TGCAGCGTTGGGATAAGAACTGAAGCTTTCTTT
j_gene: TRBJ1-1
abundance: .
v_gene: TRBV29-1
d_gene: .

CDR3aa: CSVNRAPGELFF
CDR3nt: TGCAGCGTTAACAGGGCCCCCGGGGAGCTGTTTTTT
j_gene: TRBJ2-2
abundance: many
v_gene: TRBV29-1
d_gene: .

CDR3aa: CASSFGENTGELFF
CDR3nt: TGTGCCAGCAGTTTCGGGGAAAACACCGGGGAGCTGTTTTTT
j_gene: TRBJ2-2
abundance: few
v_gene: TRBV6-5
d_gene: .

CDR3aa: CAISEIGSSYEQYF
CDR3nt: TGTGCCATCAGTGAGATCGGGAGCTCCTACGAGCAGTACTTC
j_gene: TRBJ2-7
abundance: many
v_gene: TRBV10-3
d_gene: .

CDR3aa: CAISRDGGVISSYNEQFF
CDR3nt: TGTGCCATCAGTCGGGACGGGGGGGTCATCAGCTCCTACAATGAGCAGTTCTTC
j_gene: TRBJ2-1
abundance: .
v_gene: TRBV10-3
d_gene: TRBD2

CDR3aa: CTWSASWGDGYTF
CDR3nt: TGTACCTGGAGTGCATCTTGGGGGGACGGCTACACCTTC
j_gene: TRBJ1-2
abundance: .
v_gene: TRBV30
d_gene: .

CDR3aa: CASSLGGGFRQEQFF
CDR3nt: TGCGCCAGCAGCCTAGGAGGGGGGTTTCGACAAGAGCAGTTCTTC
j_gene: TRBJ2-1
abundance: few
v_gene: TRBV4-3
d_gene: .

CDR3aa: CSARDPFSGASSYNEQFF
CDR3nt: TGCAGTGCTAGAGATCCCTTTAGCGGGGCCAGCTCCTACAATGAGCAGTTCTTC
j_gene: TRBJ2-1
abundance: many
v_gene: TRBV20-1
d_gene: TRBD2

CDR3aa: CASSLGTAPGANVLTF
CDR3nt: TGCGCCAGCAGCTTGGGGACAGCTCCTGGGGCCAACGTCCTGACTTTC
j_gene: TRBJ2-6
abundance: many
v_gene: TRBV5-1
d_gene: .